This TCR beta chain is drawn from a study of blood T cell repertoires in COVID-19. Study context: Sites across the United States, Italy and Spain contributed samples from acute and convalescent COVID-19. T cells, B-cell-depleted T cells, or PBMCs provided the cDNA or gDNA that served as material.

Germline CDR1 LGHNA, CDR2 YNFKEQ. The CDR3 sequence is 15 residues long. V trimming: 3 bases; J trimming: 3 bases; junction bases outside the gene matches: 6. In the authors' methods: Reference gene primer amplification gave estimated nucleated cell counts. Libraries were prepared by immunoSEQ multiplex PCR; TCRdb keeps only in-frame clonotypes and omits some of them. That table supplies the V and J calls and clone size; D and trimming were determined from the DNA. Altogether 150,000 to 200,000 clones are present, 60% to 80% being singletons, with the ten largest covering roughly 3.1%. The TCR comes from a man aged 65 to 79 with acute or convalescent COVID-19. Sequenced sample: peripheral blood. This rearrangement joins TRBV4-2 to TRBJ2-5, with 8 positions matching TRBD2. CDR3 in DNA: TGTGCCAGCAGCCAGCCGGGACTAGATAAAGAGACCCAGTACTTC. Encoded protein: CASSQPGLDKETQYF.